A selection of T cell receptor beta chains follows, all from one sample in a study of T cell responses to AZD1222 COVID-19 vaccine. Data came from immunoSEQ multiplex PCR; TCRdb stores just in-frame clones and leaves some out. The repertoire holds approximately 150,000 clones, with 80% to 90% as singletons. The sequences come from peripheral blood, collected 28 days after the second dose of the MenACWY control vaccine. The receptors come from an adult who received the MenACWY meningococcal vaccine as a control. CDR3s leave out the opening cysteine and the closing phenylalanine or tryptophan. The order of the fields is clone size, V gene, J gene, D gene, CDR3 length, CDR3 protein. D genes are given only for firm matches. Clone sizes are given selectively: once, few, many, or a class where the clone is expanded.

size: -
V: TRBV7-2
J: TRBJ2-7
D: -
length: 11
CDR3: ASSSEPRYEQY

size: -
V: TRBV23-1
J: TRBJ2-5
D: TRBD2
length: 13
CDR3: ASSQRSGRGETQY

size: -
V: TRBV11-1
J: TRBJ2-7
D: -
length: 13
CDR3: ASSLLDRTEYEQY

size: -
V: TRBV5-1
J: TRBJ2-3
D: TRBD2
length: 13
CDR3: ASSGLAGVEDTQY

size: -
V: TRBV2
J: TRBJ1-5
D: -
length: 13
CDR3: ASSEGPRGNQPQH

size: -
V: TRBV7-2
J: TRBJ2-7
D: -
length: 13
CDR3: ASSDTSSYAYEQY

size: -
V: TRBV30
J: TRBJ2-7
D: -
length: 12
CDR3: AWTPRDTPYEQY

size: -
V: TRBV9
J: TRBJ1-1
D: TRBD1
length: 11
CDR3: ASSPTGETEAF

size: -
V: TRBV24-1
J: TRBJ1-2
D: -
length: 11
CDR3: ATSDGANYGYT

size: -
V: TRBV6-2/TRBV6-3
J: TRBJ1-5
D: TRBD1
length: 13
CDR3: ASSPGGEGSQPQH

size: -
V: TRBV19
J: TRBJ2-3
D: -
length: 12
CDR3: ATEGAEGSDTQY

size: -
V: TRBV5-4
J: TRBJ1-4
D: TRBD1
length: 15
CDR3: ASSLGTGLILGEKLF

size: -
V: TRBV6-5
J: TRBJ1-2
D: TRBD1
length: 11
CDR3: ASSRDRVRGYT

size: -
V: TRBV9
J: TRBJ2-1
D: -
length: 11
CDR3: ASSAPVYNEQF

size: -
V: TRBV29-1
J: TRBJ2-7
D: TRBD2
length: 13
CDR3: SVEERTSGRLEQY

size: once
V: TRBV5-6
J: TRBJ1-6
D: -
length: 12
CDR3: ASSLLTYNSPLH

size: -
V: TRBV9
J: TRBJ2-5
D: -
length: 14
CDR3: ASSVGVKDSGETQY

size: -
V: TRBV5-5
J: TRBJ1-1
D: -
length: 11
CDR3: ASRFDVNTEAF

size: -
V: TRBV7-9
J: TRBJ1-1
D: TRBD1
length: 16
CDR3: ASSSFWTGGYMNTEAF

size: -
V: TRBV3-1/TRBV3-2
J: TRBJ2-3
D: -
length: 16
CDR3: ASSHSLFTGHFTDTQY

size: -
V: TRBV3-1/TRBV3-2
J: TRBJ1-6
D: -
length: 12
CDR3: ASSQGDSNSPLH

size: -
V: TRBV28
J: TRBJ1-5
D: TRBD1
length: 13
CDR3: ASSLRQGVHQPQH

size: -
V: TRBV6-1
J: TRBJ2-7
D: -
length: 11
CDR3: ASSDPNTYEQY

size: -
V: TRBV27
J: TRBJ1-1
D: -
length: 11
CDR3: ASSLFKGTEAF

size: -
V: TRBV28
J: TRBJ2-7
D: -
length: 14
CDR3: ASIPWGGAVWNEQY

size: -
V: TRBV11-3
J: TRBJ2-7
D: -
length: 11
CDR3: ASSLETGYEQY

size: -
V: TRBV7-3
J: TRBJ2-2
D: -
length: 14
CDR3: ASSLAPNRPTGELF

size: -
V: TRBV19
J: TRBJ1-1
D: -
length: 10
CDR3: ASSRRNTEAF

size: few
V: TRBV30
J: TRBJ1-5
D: -
length: 11
CDR3: AWSLPPHQAQH

size: once
V: TRBV28
J: TRBJ2-7
D: TRBD1
length: 12
CDR3: ASRPGTGPYEQY

size: -
V: TRBV24-1
J: TRBJ1-5
D: TRBD1
length: 13
CDR3: ATSDHRGTNQPQH

size: -
V: TRBV5-6
J: TRBJ1-6
D: TRBD1
length: 13
CDR3: ASSSLGQANSPLH

size: -
V: TRBV6-5
J: TRBJ1-1
D: -
length: 13
CDR3: ASRTSGTVNTEAF

size: -
V: TRBV27
J: TRBJ2-6
D: -
length: 18
CDR3: ASSPIFRGNPRSGANVLT

size: many
V: TRBV7-9
J: TRBJ2-7
D: TRBD2
length: 13
CDR3: ASSPSGRPYYEQY

size: -
V: TRBV28
J: TRBJ2-7
D: -
length: 10
CDR3: ASRAPGEHQY

size: -
V: TRBV4-1
J: TRBJ1-1
D: -
length: 11
CDR3: ASSQEPYDEAF

size: -
V: TRBV6-5
J: TRBJ2-6
D: -
length: 13
CDR3: ASSSQDSGANVLT

size: -
V: TRBV28
J: TRBJ1-1
D: -
length: 14
CDR3: ASSLGGDGDNTEAF

size: -
V: TRBV28
J: TRBJ1-2
D: -
length: 12
CDR3: ASSSQATNYGYT

size: -
V: TRBV6-6
J: TRBJ2-7
D: TRBD2
length: 14
CDR3: ASSYPGLAVSYEQY

size: -
V: TRBV10-2
J: TRBJ2-7
D: -
length: 9
CDR3: ASSDTYEQY

size: -
V: TRBV10-1
J: TRBJ1-1
D: -
length: 11
CDR3: ASSELLSAEAF

size: few
V: TRBV30
J: TRBJ1-1
D: -
length: 12
CDR3: ACLMWGLNTEAF

size: -
V: TRBV28
J: TRBJ2-5
D: TRBD1
length: 12
CDR3: ASAGTGGLETQY

size: few
V: TRBV2
J: TRBJ1-4
D: -
length: 15
CDR3: ASSEVGRGATNEKLF

size: -
V: TRBV28
J: TRBJ2-7
D: TRBD1
length: 13
CDR3: ASRPPGQGHYEQY

size: -
V: TRBV18
J: TRBJ1-1
D: TRBD1
length: 12
CDR3: ASSGGTGRTEAF

size: -
V: TRBV14
J: TRBJ2-1
D: TRBD2
length: 15
CDR3: ASSQEGWRLAGDEQF

size: -
V: TRBV9
J: TRBJ2-1
D: -
length: 13
CDR3: ASSPGTSFYNEQF

size: -
V: TRBV27
J: TRBJ1-1
D: -
length: 12
CDR3: ASSSGLWSTEAF

size: -
V: TRBV28
J: TRBJ1-6
D: -
length: 13
CDR3: ASRGRGQGNSPLH

size: -
V: TRBV5-6
J: TRBJ1-2
D: -
length: 11
CDR3: ASSPGFKRGYT

size: -
V: TRBV5-4
J: TRBJ1-2
D: -
length: 12
CDR3: ASSLETPVYGYT

size: -
V: TRBV30
J: TRBJ2-5
D: -
length: 9
CDR3: AWILEETQY

size: -
V: TRBV7-3
J: TRBJ2-2
D: -
length: 14
CDR3: ASRKGGTESPGELF

size: -
V: TRBV18
J: TRBJ1-4
D: -
length: 13
CDR3: ASSPRQLKEEKLF

size: few
V: TRBV6-1
J: TRBJ1-2
D: -
length: 11
CDR3: ASSDRGNYGYT

size: -
V: TRBV28
J: TRBJ2-2
D: TRBD1
length: 13
CDR3: ASSLRDRGSGELF